The clone carrying this TCR beta chain has just a few counts. Its target is not known. Unique molecular identifiers were present on the cDNA, and a universal primer site came from template switching. TCRdb recomputed calls from the 5' RACE reads with MiXCR, one row per CDR3 protein. The sample holds some 1,700,000 distinct CDR3 sequences, 32% seen once. The CDR3 loop spans 12 amino acids. CDR1 is LNHNV, CDR2 YYDKDF, per germline (reference sequence). Trimming took 3 bases from V and 5 from J, leaving 7 bases between them. The sample comes from a study of identical twins. Overall study findings and caveats: Twins' surplus sharing was weaker for beta out-of-frame sequences. Conclusions rested on cross-sectional statistics rather than following the same donors. There is a chance that invariant MAIT and iNKT cells partially muddied zero-insertion analyses.

The clonotype comes from a newborn girl in good health. Sequencing was carried out using cord blood. V is TRBV15 and J is TRBJ1-1, with D unresolved. In nucleotides, the CDR3 is TGTGCCACCAGCAGGGTGGAGACTGAAGCTTTCTTT. It codes for CATSRVETEAFF.